This T cell receptor (beta chain) originates from a study of blood T cell repertoires in COVID-19. V was clipped by 2 bases and J by 5 bases, with 10 bases between them. CDR3 length: 13 residues. CDR1 and CDR2 (germline): MNHEY, SVGAGI. In the study's own analysis: Amplification from reference gene primers served as the basis for estimated nucleated cell counts. The repertoire was sequenced with immunoSEQ multiplex PCR; TCRdb's copy has only in-frame clones and lacks some. The V and J calls and clone size come from that table; D and trimming were worked out from the DNA. The table records roughly 25,000 clones, 85% to 90% of them present only once.

The V gene is TRBV6-5, the J gene TRBJ2-7, with D unclear. The clonotype originates from a woman of 80 years or more with acute or convalescent COVID-19. The sample taken for sequencing was peripheral blood. This CDR3 reads CASSYGQLDEQYF. The CDR3 region has the DNA TGTGCCAGCAGTTACGGGCAGTTGGACGAGCAGTACTTC.